This T cell receptor beta chain was captured by sequencing in a study of T cell responses to AZD1222 COVID-19 vaccine. General observations from the study: Seropositive status at baseline applied to only six AZD1222 recipients. Among the donors, most were white British and more were female, and clonal diversity was possibly underestimated.

The protocol was immunoSEQ multiplex PCR, while the TCRdb copy is restricted to in-frame clones and leaves out a portion. Of roughly 70,000 clones listed, about four fifths are singletons. Trimming removed 2 bases at V and 8 bases at J, with 9 bases between. CDR1 is MNHNS, CDR2 SASEGT, per germline. CDR3 size: 12 residues. Concerning this clone: The antigen is unknown.

This clonotype was obtained from an adult in good health. Source: peripheral blood, taken on day 0 of AZD1222 vaccination. The V and J genes are TRBV6-1 and TRBJ1-2; no definite D call. The CDR3 here is CASSELRYGYTF. The CDR3 bases are TGTGCCAGCAGTGAACTGCGTTACGGCTACACCTTC.